The present T cell receptor beta chain was sequenced within a study of CD8+ T cells in alopecia areata. Study-wide results and caveats: Unlike in mice, where it was clearer, TCR sharing across patients was less clear, possibly HLA-related.

CDR3 length equals 14 residues. CDR1 SGHRS and CDR2 YFSETQ come from the germline V gene. V lost 3 bases, J lost 0 bases, and 10 bases lay in between. RNA extraction was followed by reverse transcription into cDNA, which acted as the sequencing template. The data were produced by immunoSEQ multiplex PCR, yet TCRdb's version contains in-frame clones alone and is incomplete. Of roughly 250,000 clones in the sample, 67% were seen once. Of note for this clone: Antigen unknown.

Patients with alopecia areata provided lesional scalp punch biopsies as well as peripheral blood. This TCR was recovered from a human donor with alopecia areata. V usage is TRBV5-1 and J usage is TRBJ2-7; a weak D match, TRBD1 (5 bases). Sequencing used CD4+ T cells sorted from blood, obtained at week 0. CDR3 region: CASSSDSSSYEQYF. CDR3 nucleotides: TGCGCCAGCAGCTCAGACAGTAGCTCCTACGAGCAGTACTTC.